This entry describes one TCR beta chain. Trimming took 4 bases from V and 4 from J; bases not matched to a gene: 6. The CDR3 runs to 14 residues. Germline CDR1 reads SGHKS; CDR2 reads YYEKEE (reference sequence). The data belong to a study of T cell changes during pregnancy in multiple sclerosis. Produced via immunoSEQ multiplex PCR; TCRdb's table is partial and in-frame only. The sample lists 70,000 to 95,000 clones, 80% to 95% occurring once. This receptor was identified in a female donor in good health, enrolled as a control in a pregnancy study. The chain links TRBV5-5 to TRBJ2-7; TRBD1 matches at 9 bases. This specimen was peripheral blood, taken in the second trimester of pregnancy. CDR3 coding DNA: TGTGCCAGCAGCCCTGGACAGGGGCGGTACGAGCAGTACTTC. Its protein product is CASSPGQGRYEQYF.